Below, 7 T cell receptor beta chains from the same sample are listed, as sequenced in a study of OX40 agonist ivuxolimab in advanced cancers. Produced via immunoSEQ multiplex PCR; TCRdb's table is partial and in-frame only. The table shows 77,000 or so clones, with about nine tenths occurring only once. This specimen consisted of CD4+ or CD8+ T cells sorted from blood, obtained in a trial of the OX40 agonist ivuxolimab. Every receptor here comes from an adult with an advanced solid tumor such as melanoma, head and neck, liver or kidney cancer.

The CDR3 DNA reads as TGTGCCAGCACAAGGGGGGGAATGAACACTGAAGCTTTCTTT. This codes for CASTRGGMNTEAFF. V and J are TRBV5-8 and TRBJ1-1; a weak D match, TRBD1 (6 bases). CDR1 is SGHTS and CDR2 is YDEGEE in the germline V gene. V was clipped by 6 bases and J by 0 bases, with 12 bases between them. This CDR3 spans 14 amino acids.

The chain joins TRBV2 to TRBJ1-2; D perhaps matches TRBD1 (5 bases). V dropped 1 base and J dropped 6 bases, with 12 bases sitting between them. CDR1 and CDR2 from the germline V gene are SNHLY and FYNNEI. The CDR3 extends over 14 amino acids. The CDR3 sequence: CASSEVFLGHGYTF. As DNA, the CDR3 is TGTGCCAGCAGTGAAGTTTTTCTGGGACATGGCTACACCTTC.

This chain links TRBV10-1 with TRBJ2-1; D remains unclear. There are 13 residues in the CDR3. Germline CDR1 WNHNN, CDR2 SYGVQD (reference sequence). V was trimmed by 3 bases and J by 6 bases, leaving 9 bases between them. The CDR3 region is CASSDEVSNEQFF. CDR3 bases: TGCGCCAGCAGTGACGAGGTTTCCAATGAGCAGTTCTTC.

V usage is TRBV4-1 and J usage is TRBJ2-1; D is undetermined. Trimming took off 1 base at V and 4 bases at J, with 20 bases between the two ends. Looked up from germline, CDR1 is MGHRA and CDR2 is YSYEKL. The CDR3 loop spans 18 amino acids. The CDR3 DNA follows: TGCGCCAGCAGCCAAGTGCACTCAGGTGTAGTGTCTTACAATGAGCAGTTCTTC. Translating it yields CASSQVHSGVVSYNEQFF.

This clone came up a few times. The J gene is TRBJ1-1, the V gene TRBV5-6, with unresolved D. Trimming took off 7 bases at V and 3 bases at J, with 10 bases between the two ends. The germline V gene encodes CDR1 SGHDT and CDR2 YYEEEE. This CDR3 has 12 amino acids. The chain's CDR3 is CASATYDTEAFF. CDR3 DNA sequence: TGTGCCAGCGCTACCTACGACACTGAAGCTTTCTTT.

The gene calls are TRBV19 and TRBJ1-3; D possibly corresponds to TRBD1 (5 bases). The CDR3 is made up of 15 amino acids. The V gene lost 4 bases and the J gene lost 0 bases, with 10 bases spanning the gap. Germline values: CDR1 LNHDA, CDR2 SQIVND (reference sequence). CDR3 loop: CASSKTVNSGNTIYF. The CDR3 DNA follows: TGTGCCAGTAGTAAGACAGTGAACTCTGGAAACACCATATATTTT.

This clone appeared a few times. This sequence joins TRBV28 and TRBJ1-4; D may be TRBD1 (6 bases). Germline V gives CDR1 MDHEN, CDR2 SYDVKM. V lost 1 base, J lost 0 bases, and 12 bases lay in between. CDR3 length: 17 residues. For the CDR3, the DNA is TGTGCCAGCAGTTTATCGTGGGGGGGCCCAACTAATGAAAAACTGTTTTTT. Its protein product is CASSLSWGGPTNEKLFF.